The 9 T cell receptor beta chains listed next were all sequenced from one sample in a study of blood T cell repertoires in COVID-19. Only in-frame clones appear in the TCRdb table, and some are missing; sequencing was by immunoSEQ multiplex PCR. The sample contains about 380,000 clones, around 89% of which appear only once. Specimen: PBMCs or T cells enriched from blood (not recorded which). Every receptor here comes from a woman between 18 and 29 years old who had recovered from COVID-19.

The rearrangement links TRBV21-1 to TRBJ1-3; the table calls TRBD1, which could not be checked here. TRBV21-1 is a documented pseudogene. The CDR3 runs to 18 residues. This CDR3 is CASSKAPGYRGRGNTIYF. CDR3 sequence (DNA): TGTGCCAGCAGCAAAGCGCCGGGGTATAGGGGGCGTGGAAACACCATATATTTT.

CDR3 coding DNA: TGTGCCAGCTCACCCGGGGTCCACGAGCAGTACTTC. Amino acid sequence: CASSPGVHEQYF. The chain uses TRBV18 and TRBJ2-7; possible D gene TRBD2, 5 bases. This CDR3 contains 12 residues. Between the trimmed V and J ends, which lost 3 bases and 5 bases, there was a span of 8 bases. Germline values: CDR1 KGHSH, CDR2 LQKENI.

J is TRBJ1-3 and V is TRBV9; D is unclear. The germline V and J ends were trimmed by 0 bases and 0 bases, with 7 bases remaining between them. The CDR3 is 15 amino acids. Germline V lookup: CDR1 SGDLS, CDR2 YYNGEE. CDR3 coding DNA: TGTGCCAGCAGCGTAGCCGGACTCTCTGGAAACACCATATATTTT. It yields the protein CASSVAGLSGNTIYF.

J is TRBJ2-7 and V is TRBV7-9, with a possible D match to TRBD1 (5 bases). The CDR3 spans 13 residues. The V gene's germline CDR1 is SEHNR and CDR2 FQNEAQ (reference sequence). The V and J ends lost 5 bases and 1 base respectively, with 9 bases between them. CDR3 DNA: TGTGCCAGCAGCCAGACAGCTTCCTACGAGCAGTACTTC. Its translation is CASSQTASYEQYF.

V gene TRBV29-1 combines with J gene TRBJ2-1, with TRBD1 as a possible D gene (5 bases). This CDR3 has 16 amino acids. Deletions cut 2 bases from V and 0 bases from J, with 14 bases between. Looked up from germline, CDR1 is SQVTM and CDR2 is ANQGSEA. DNA for the CDR3: TGCAGCGTTGAATATGTAGAAAGGGGCTCCTACAATGAGCAGTTCTTC. Encoded protein: CSVEYVERGSYNEQFF.

This clone was seen just once. V usage is TRBV12-3 or TRBV12-4 and J usage is TRBJ2-4; possibly TRBD1 for D (5 bases). The CDR3 length is 12 residues. Trimming pared 6 bases from V and 5 bases from J, leaving 8 bases between. CDR3 coding DNA: TGTGCCAGCAGGAGACAGCAAAACATTCAGTACTTC. Amino acid sequence: CASRRQQNIQYF.

The rearrangement links TRBV2 to TRBJ1-2; D may be TRBD1 (5 bases). Germline values: CDR1 SNHLY, CDR2 FYNNEI. There are 15 residues in the CDR3. Trimming removed 4 bases from V and 3 bases from J, with 15 bases in between. The CDR3 here is CASSARGGQHYGYTF. The CDR3 DNA sequence: TGTGCCAGCAGTGCAAGGGGTGGGCAACACTATGGCTACACCTTC.

This chain uses TRBV24-1 with TRBJ1-1; D is possibly TRBD1 (5 bases). The germline V and J ends were trimmed by 4 bases and 4 bases, with 12 bases remaining between them. CDR1 and CDR2 from the germline V gene are KGHDR and SFDVKD. This CDR3 has 14 amino acids. CDR3 in amino acids: CATSDPRVGTEAFF. CDR3 DNA: TGTGCCACCAGTGACCCCAGGGTCGGCACTGAAGCTTTCTTT.

This clone was detected only once. The DNA of the CDR3 is TGTGCCAGCACGCGGGGGGGGCCCGGCGGAGGAAACACCATATATTTT. Translated: CASTRGGPGGGNTIYF. V is TRBV5-5 and J is TRBJ1-3, with a possible D match to TRBD1 (6 bases). With 6 bases removed from V and 4 bases from J, the gap between germline ends came to 20 bases. The germline V gene encodes CDR1 SGHKS and CDR2 YYEKEE (reference sequence). The CDR3 runs 16 residues.